Listed below are T cell receptor beta chains from one sample, sequenced in a study of T cell repertoires in cytomegalovirus infection. TCRdb itself ran the reads through MiXCR, one entry per CDR3 protein. The sample has more than 350,000 distinct CDR3 sequences, about a third seen once; the top ten hold approximately 14%. The sample taken for sequencing was PBMCs. The receptors shown here come from a human donor in good health (CMV status not recorded). Some clones in this sample may be carry-over from other donors' samples. Each CDR3 is given with its conserved first and last residue. A D gene is named only where the DNA matches it firmly. Rows give clone size only sometimes, using once, few, many, or a class for an expanded clone.

clone_size d_call j_call v_call cdr3_nt cdr3_aa
- TRBD1 TRBJ1-6 TRBV27 TGTGCCAGCAGTCGACAGGGATCCTATAATTCACCCCTCCACTTT CASSRQGSYNSPLHF
- - TRBJ2-7 TRBV20-1 TGCAGTGTAATCCCCCGCTACAGAAGCTCCTACGAGCAGTACTTC CSVIPRYRSSYEQYF
many - TRBJ2-2 TRBV7-2 TGTGCCAGCAGCAAGGGAAACCCGGGTAGAGGGGAGCTGTTTTTT CASSKGNPGRGELFF
few TRBD2 TRBJ2-3 TRBV24-1 TGTGCCACCAGTGATTCCCCGGGGGGGCCAACAGATACGCAGTATTTT CATSDSPGGPTDTQYF
- TRBD1 TRBJ2-7 TRBV19 TGTGCCAGTAGTATCGGGACAGGGATCTCCTACGAGCAGTACTTC CASSIGTGISYEQYF
few - TRBJ1-1 TRBV19 TGTGCCAGTAGTATCCCACAGGGAAACACTGAAGCTTTCTTT CASSIPQGNTEAFF
- - TRBJ1-1 TRBV19 TGTGCCAGTAGTAGCAGTAGAACGATACGTGAAGCTTTCTTT CASSSSRTIREAFF
- - TRBJ2-5 TRBV4-2 TGTGCCAGCAGCCAAGGAGAGGGGTCACAGCAAGAGACCCAGTACTTC CASSQGEGSQQETQYF
few TRBD1 TRBJ1-2 TRBV19 TGTGCCAGTAGCGACAGGGACCCCTATGGCTACACCTTC CASSDRDPYGYTF
few TRBD1 TRBJ1-2 TRBV19 TGTGCCAGTAGTACACAGGGGCGAGGGATCTATGGCTACACCTTC CASSTQGRGIYGYTF
few - TRBJ2-1 TRBV5-6 TGTGCCAGCAGCCCCAATTGGGGGGGCCACTCCTACAATGAGCAGTTCTTC CASSPNWGGHSYNEQFF
- TRBD1 TRBJ1-6 TRBV7-2 TGTGCCAGCAGCTATACCGGGACAGGGAGTAATTCACCCCTCCACTTT CASSYTGTGSNSPLHF
- - TRBJ2-1 TRBV12-3/TRBV12-4 TGTTCCAGCAGTTTAGACAACAGTCGGTACAATGAGCAGTTCTTC CSSSLDNSRYNEQFF
many - TRBJ1-1 TRBV7-2 TGTGCCAGCACCTCCACAGGGTTGAGCACTGAAGCTTTCTTT CASTSTGLSTEAFF
- TRBD2 TRBJ2-3 TRBV20-1 TGCAGTGCTAGCCGACTAGCGGGGAGACCAGATACGCAGTATTTT CSASRLAGRPDTQYF
- - TRBJ2-3 TRBV4-2 TGTGCCAGCAGCCCCCCTTTCATGAGCACAGATACGCAGTATTTT CASSPPFMSTDTQYF
few - TRBJ2-3 TRBV2 TGTGCCAGCAACGGCGGAGATGGGGATACGCAGTATTTT CASNGGDGDTQYF
- - TRBJ2-5 TRBV5-1 TGCGCCAGCAGCTTGGATCCCCCAGGGGGGACCCAAGAGACCCAGTACTTC CASSLDPPGGTQETQYF